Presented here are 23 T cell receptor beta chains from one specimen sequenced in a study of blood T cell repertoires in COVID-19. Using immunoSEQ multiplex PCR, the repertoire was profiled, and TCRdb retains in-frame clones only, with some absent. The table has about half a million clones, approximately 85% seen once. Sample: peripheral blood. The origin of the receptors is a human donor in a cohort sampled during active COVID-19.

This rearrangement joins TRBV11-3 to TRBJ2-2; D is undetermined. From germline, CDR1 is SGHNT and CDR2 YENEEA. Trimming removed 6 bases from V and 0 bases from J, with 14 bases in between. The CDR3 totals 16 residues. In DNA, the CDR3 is TGTGCCAGCAGTTCCCTGATGGGCCCGAACACCGGGGAGCTGTTTTTT. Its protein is CASSSLMGPNTGELFF.

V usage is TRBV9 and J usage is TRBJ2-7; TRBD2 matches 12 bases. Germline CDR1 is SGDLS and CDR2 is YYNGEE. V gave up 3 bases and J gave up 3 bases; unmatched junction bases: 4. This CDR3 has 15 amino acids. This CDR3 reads CASSAGLAGLYEQYF. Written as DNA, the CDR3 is TGTGCCAGCAGCGCAGGACTAGCGGGACTCTACGAGCAGTACTTC. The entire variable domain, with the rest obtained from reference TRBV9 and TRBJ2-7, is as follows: DSGVTQTPKHLITATGQRVTLRCSPRSGDLSVYWYQQSLDQGLQFLIQYYNGEERAKGNILERFSAQQFPDLHSELNLSSLELGDSALYFCASSAGLAGLYEQYFGPGTRLTVT.

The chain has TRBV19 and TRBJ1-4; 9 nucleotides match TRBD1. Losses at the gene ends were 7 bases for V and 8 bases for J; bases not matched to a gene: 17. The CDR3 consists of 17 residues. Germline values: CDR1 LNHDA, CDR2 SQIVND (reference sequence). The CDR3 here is CASKMGTGRPQEEKLFF. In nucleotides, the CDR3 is TGTGCCAGTAAAATGGGGACAGGGCGGCCCCAAGAAGAAAAACTGTTTTTT. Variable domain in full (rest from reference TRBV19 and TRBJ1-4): DGGITQSPKYLFRKEGQNVTLSCEQNLNHDAMYWYRQDPGQGLRLIYYSQIVNDFQKGDIAEGYSVSREKKESFPLTVTSAQKNPTAFYLCASKMGTGRPQEEKLFFGSGTQLSVL.

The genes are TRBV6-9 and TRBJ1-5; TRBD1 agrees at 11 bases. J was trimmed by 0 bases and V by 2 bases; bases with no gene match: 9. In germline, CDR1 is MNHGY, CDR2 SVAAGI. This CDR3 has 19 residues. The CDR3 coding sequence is TGTGCCAGCAGTTATAGGGGACAGGGGGGTCCTTATAGCAATCAGCCCCAGCATTTT. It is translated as CASSYRGQGGPYSNQPQHF.

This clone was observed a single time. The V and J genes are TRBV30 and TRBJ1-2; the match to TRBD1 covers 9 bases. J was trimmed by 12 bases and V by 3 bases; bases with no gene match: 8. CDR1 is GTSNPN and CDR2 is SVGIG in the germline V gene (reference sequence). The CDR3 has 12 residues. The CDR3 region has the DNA TGTGCCTGGAGCCCGGGACAGGGTTTAAACACCTTC. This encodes CAWSPGQGLNTF.

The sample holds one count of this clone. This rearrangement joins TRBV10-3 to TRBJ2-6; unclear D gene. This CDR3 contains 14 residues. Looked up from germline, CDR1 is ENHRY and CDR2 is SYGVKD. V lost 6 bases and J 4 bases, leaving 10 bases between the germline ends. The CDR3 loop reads CAIRDPRGANVLTF. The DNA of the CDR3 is TGTGCCATCAGGGATCCGCGGGGGGCCAACGTCCTGACTTTC.

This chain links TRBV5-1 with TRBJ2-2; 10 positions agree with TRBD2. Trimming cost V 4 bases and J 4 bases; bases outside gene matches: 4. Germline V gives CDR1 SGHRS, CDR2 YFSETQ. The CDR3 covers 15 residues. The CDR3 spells CASSGGLARTGELFF. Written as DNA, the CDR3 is TGCGCCAGCAGCGGGGGACTAGCGCGCACCGGGGAGCTGTTTTTT.

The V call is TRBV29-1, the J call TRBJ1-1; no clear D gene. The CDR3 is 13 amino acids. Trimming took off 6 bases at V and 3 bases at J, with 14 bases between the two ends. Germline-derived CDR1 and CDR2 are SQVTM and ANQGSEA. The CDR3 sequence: CSVRSDIDTEAFF. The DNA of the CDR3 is TGCAGCGTCAGATCAGACATAGACACTGAAGCTTTCTTT. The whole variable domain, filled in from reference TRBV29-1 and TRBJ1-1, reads SAVISQKPSRDICQRGTSLTIQCQVDSQVTMMFWYRQQPGQSLTLIATANQGSEATYESGFVIDKFPISRPNLTFSTLTVSNMSPEDSSIYLCSVRSDIDTEAFFGQGTRLTVV.

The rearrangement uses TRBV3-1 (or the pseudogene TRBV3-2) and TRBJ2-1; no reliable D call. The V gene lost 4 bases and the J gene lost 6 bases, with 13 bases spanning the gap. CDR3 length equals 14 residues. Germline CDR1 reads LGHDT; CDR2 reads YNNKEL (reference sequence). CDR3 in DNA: TGTGCCAGCAGCCGCAGAGGAACTTCCAATGAGCAGTTCTTC. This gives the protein CASSRRGTSNEQFF.

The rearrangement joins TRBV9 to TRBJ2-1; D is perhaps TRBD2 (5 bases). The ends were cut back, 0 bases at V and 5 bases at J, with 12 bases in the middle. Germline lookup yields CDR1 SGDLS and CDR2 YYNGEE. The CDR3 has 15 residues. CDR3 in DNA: TGTGCCAGCAGCGTAGACGGGAAACCTAACAATGAGCAGTTCTTC. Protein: CASSVDGKPNNEQFF.

CDR3 DNA sequence: TGCGCCAGCAGCCAAACCCTTCCTGGACTAGCGGGAGTGGATGAGCAGTTCTTC. This codes for CASSQTLPGLAGVDEQFF. V gene TRBV4-1 combines with J gene TRBJ2-1; 13 bases align to TRBD2. The junction had 12 bases not matched to a gene; V was cut back by 2 bases and J by 8 bases. In germline, CDR1 is MGHRA, CDR2 YSYEKL. CDR3 length: 18 amino acids.

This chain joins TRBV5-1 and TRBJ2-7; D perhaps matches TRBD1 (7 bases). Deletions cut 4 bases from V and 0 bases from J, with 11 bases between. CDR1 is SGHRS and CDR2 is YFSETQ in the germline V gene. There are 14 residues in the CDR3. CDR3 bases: TGCGCCAGCAGCCCGGGGGACAGCTCCTACGAGCAGTACTTC. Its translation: CASSPGDSSYEQYF.

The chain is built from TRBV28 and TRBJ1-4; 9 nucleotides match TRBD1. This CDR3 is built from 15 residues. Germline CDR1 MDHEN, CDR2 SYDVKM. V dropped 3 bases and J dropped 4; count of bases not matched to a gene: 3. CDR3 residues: CASSFGQGYNEKLFF. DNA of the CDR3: TGTGCCAGCAGTTTCGGACAGGGGTATAATGAAAAACTGTTTTTT.

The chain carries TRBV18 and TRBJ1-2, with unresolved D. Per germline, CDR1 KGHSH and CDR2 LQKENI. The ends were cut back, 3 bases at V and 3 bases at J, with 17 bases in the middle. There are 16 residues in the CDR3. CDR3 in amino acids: CASSPAPPLADYGYTF. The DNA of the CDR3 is TGTGCCAGCTCACCGGCTCCACCCTTGGCAGACTATGGCTACACCTTC.

CDR3 DNA: TGTGCCAGCAGTTATCAGAGCGGGGGACTTTACAATGAGCAGTTCTTC. Translation: CASSYQSGGLYNEQFF. This chain uses TRBV28 with TRBJ2-1; TRBD2 matches at 8 bases. This CDR3 has 16 residues. Germline-derived CDR1 and CDR2 are MDHEN and SYDVKM. V was pared by 4 bases and J by 4 bases, with 9 bases of the junction left unmatched.

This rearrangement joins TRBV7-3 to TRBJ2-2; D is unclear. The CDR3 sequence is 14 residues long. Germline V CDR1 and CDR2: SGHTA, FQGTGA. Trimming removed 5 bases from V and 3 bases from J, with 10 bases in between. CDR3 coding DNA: TGTGCCAGCAGCCCATCGAGAGACACCGGGGAGCTGTTTTTT. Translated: CASSPSRDTGELFF.

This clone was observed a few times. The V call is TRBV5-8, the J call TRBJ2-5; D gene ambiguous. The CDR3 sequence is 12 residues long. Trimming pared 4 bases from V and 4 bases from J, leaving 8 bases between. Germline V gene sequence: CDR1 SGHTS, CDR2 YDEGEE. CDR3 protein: CASSLSRETQYF. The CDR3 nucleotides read TGTGCCAGCAGCCTCAGTCGAGAGACCCAGTACTTC.

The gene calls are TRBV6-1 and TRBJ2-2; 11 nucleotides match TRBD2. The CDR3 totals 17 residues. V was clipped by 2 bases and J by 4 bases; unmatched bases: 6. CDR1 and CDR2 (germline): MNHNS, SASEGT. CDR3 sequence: CASSELAGGRGTGELFF. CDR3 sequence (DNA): TGTGCCAGCAGTGAACTAGCGGGAGGCCGCGGCACCGGGGAGCTGTTTTTT.

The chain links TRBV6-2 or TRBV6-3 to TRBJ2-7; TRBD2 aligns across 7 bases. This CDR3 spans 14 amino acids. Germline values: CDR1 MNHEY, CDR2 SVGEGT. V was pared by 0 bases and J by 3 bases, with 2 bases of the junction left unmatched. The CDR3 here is CASSYSTGGYEQYF. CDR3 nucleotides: TGTGCCAGCAGTTACTCGACGGGGGGCTACGAGCAGTACTTC.

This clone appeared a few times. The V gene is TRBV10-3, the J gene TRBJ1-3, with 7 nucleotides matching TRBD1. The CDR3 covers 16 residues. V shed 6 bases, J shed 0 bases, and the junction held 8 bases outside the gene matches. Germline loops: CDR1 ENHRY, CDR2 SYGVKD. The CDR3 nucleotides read TGTGCCATCAGCGAACGACAGGGAGGCTCTGGAAACACCATATATTTT. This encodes CAISERQGGSGNTIYF.

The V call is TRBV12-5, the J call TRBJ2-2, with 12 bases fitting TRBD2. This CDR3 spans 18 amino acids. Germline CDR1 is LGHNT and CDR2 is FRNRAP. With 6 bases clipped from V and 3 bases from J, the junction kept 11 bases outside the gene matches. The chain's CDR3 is CASGPGLAGTSDTGELFF. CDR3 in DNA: TGTGCTAGTGGACCTGGACTAGCGGGAACGTCGGACACCGGGGAGCTGTTTTTT. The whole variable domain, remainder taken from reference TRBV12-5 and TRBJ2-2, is DARVTQTPRHKVTEMGQEVTMRCQPILGHNTVFWYRQTMMQGLELLAYFRNRAPLDDSGMPKDRFSAEMPDATLATLKIQPSEPRDSAVYFCASGPGLAGTSDTGELFFGEGSRLTVL.

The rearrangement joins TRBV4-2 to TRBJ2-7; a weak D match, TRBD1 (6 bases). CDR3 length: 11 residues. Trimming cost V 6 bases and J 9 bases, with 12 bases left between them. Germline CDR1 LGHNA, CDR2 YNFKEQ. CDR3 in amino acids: CASRNEGVQYF. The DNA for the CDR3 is TGTGCCAGCAGGAACGAGGGGGTGCAGTACTTC.

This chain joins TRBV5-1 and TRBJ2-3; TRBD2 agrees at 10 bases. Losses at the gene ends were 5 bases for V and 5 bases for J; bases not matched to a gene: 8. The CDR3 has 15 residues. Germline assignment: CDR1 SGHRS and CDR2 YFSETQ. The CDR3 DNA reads TGCGCCAGCAGTCTCAGCGGGAGGGGTATAGATACGCAGTATTTT. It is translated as CASSLSGRGIDTQYF.